The T cell receptor beta chain described here comes from a study of blood T cell repertoires in COVID-19. At the level of the study: The origin of the acute and convalescent COVID-19 samples was the United States, Italy and Spain. PBMCs, B-cell-depleted T cells, or T cells were the source of the cDNA or gDNA that made up the material.

In the study's own analysis: Counts of nucleated cells, estimated from reference gene primer amplification, were obtained. Sequencing was performed with immunoSEQ multiplex PCR; in TCRdb, only in-frame clones are kept and a portion is missing. For V, J and clone size, that table is used; D and trimming come from the DNA. The data contain 100,000 to 150,000 clones, 70% to 85% of them singletons. The TCR comes from a woman older than 75 with acute or convalescent COVID-19. Input material: peripheral blood.

The CDR3 DNA is TGCGCCAGCAGCCAATTATCCAGGGCTGGTGGCTACACCTTC. Residues: CASSQLSRAGGYTF. The J gene is TRBJ1-2, the V gene TRBV4-3, with D possibly matching TRBD1 (5 bases). CDR3 length: 14 residues. The V gene lost 2 bases and the J gene lost 7 bases, with 14 bases spanning the gap. Germline CDR1 is LGHNA and CDR2 is YSLEER.